This T cell receptor beta chain was identified during a study of T-cell reconstitution after alpha-beta-depleted transplantation in children. Unique molecular identifiers were used in preparing the TCRbeta library. MiXCR was run by TCRdb on the PCR reads, yielding one entry per CDR3 protein. Of hundreds of thousands of distinct CDR3 sequences in the sample, 12% are singletons; the top ten hold roughly 2.6%. Trimming took 7 bases from V and 0 from J, leaving 11 bases between them. The CDR3 has 14 amino acids. The germline CDR1 and CDR2 sequences are MNHEY and SVGEGT. The receptor was isolated from a human donor who donated a stem cell graft to a child with acute lymphoblastic leukemia. This sequence joins TRBV6-2 or TRBV6-3 and TRBJ2-3, with unresolved D. The specimen was PBMCs from the stem cell graft donor, collected from the stem cell graft. CDR3 DNA: TGTGCCAGCAAGGCGAAATCGAGCACAGATACGCAGTATTTT. Translating it yields CASKAKSSTDTQYF.